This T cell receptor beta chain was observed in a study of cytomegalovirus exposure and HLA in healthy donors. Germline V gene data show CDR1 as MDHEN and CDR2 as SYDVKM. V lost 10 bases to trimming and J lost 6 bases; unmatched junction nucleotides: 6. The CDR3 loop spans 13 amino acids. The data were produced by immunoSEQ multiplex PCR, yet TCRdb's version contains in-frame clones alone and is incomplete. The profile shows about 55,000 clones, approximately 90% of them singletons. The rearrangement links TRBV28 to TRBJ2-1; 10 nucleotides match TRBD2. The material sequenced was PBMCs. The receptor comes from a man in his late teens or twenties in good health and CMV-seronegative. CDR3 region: CATITSGANEQFF. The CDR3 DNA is TGTGCCACTATAACTAGCGGGGCCAATGAGCAGTTCTTC.